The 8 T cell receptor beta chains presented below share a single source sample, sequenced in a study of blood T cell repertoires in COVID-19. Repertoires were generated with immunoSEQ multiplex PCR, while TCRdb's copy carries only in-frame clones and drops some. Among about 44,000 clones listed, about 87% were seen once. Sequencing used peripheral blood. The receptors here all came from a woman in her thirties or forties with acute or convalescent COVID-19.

The CDR3 sequence is CASSSPGLLNYGYTF. DNA of the CDR3: TGTGCCAGCAGCTCACCGGGACTACTAAACTATGGCTACACCTTC. This chain uses TRBV7-9 with TRBJ1-2; tentatively, D is TRBD1 (5 bases). CDR1 and CDR2 (germline): SEHNR, FQNEAQ (reference sequence). V was cut by 4 bases and J by 2 bases, with 14 bases left in between. The CDR3 is 15 residues long.

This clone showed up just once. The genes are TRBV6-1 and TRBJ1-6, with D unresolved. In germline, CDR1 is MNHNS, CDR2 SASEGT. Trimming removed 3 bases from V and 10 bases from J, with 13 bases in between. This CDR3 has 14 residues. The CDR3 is CASSEGRRESPLHF. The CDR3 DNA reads TGTGCCAGCAGTGAGGGGAGGAGGGAATCACCCCTCCACTTT.

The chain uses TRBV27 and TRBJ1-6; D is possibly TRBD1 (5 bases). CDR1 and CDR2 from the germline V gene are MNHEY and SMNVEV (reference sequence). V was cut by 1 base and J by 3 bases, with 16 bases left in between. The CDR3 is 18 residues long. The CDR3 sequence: CASSLFAPDGGYNSPLHF. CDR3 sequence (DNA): TGTGCCAGCAGTTTATTCGCTCCTGACGGGGGCTATAATTCACCCCTCCACTTT.

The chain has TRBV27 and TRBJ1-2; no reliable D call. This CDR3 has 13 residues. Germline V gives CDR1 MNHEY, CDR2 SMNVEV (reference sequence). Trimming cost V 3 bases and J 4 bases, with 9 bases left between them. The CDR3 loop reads CASSFYRFYGYTF. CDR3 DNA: TGTGCCAGCAGTTTTTACAGATTCTATGGCTACACCTTC.

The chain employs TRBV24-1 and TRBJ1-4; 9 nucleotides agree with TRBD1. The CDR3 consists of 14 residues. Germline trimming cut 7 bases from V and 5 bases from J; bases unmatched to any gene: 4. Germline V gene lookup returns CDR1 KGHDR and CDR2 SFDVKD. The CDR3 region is CATSPGQGNEKLFF. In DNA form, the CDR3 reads TGTGCCACCAGCCCGGGACAGGGAAATGAAAAACTGTTTTTT.

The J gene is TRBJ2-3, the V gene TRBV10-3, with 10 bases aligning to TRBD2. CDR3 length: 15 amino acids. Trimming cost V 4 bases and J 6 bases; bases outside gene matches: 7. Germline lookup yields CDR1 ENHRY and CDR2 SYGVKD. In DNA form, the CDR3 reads TGTGCCATCAGTGTGAGGCTAGCGGGGGATGATACGCAGTATTTT. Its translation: CAISVRLAGDDTQYF.

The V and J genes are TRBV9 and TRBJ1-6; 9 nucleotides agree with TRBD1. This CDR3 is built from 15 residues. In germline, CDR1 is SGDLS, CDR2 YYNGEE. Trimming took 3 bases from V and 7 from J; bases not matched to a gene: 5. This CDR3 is CASSDTGQGNSPLHF. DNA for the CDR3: TGTGCCAGCAGCGATACGGGACAGGGAAATTCACCCCTCCACTTT. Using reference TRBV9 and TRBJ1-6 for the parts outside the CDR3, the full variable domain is DSGVTQTPKHLITATGQRVTLRCSPRSGDLSVYWYQQSLDQGLQFLIQYYNGEERAKGNILERFSAQQFPDLHSELNLSSLELGDSALYFCASSDTGQGNSPLHFGNGTRLTVT.

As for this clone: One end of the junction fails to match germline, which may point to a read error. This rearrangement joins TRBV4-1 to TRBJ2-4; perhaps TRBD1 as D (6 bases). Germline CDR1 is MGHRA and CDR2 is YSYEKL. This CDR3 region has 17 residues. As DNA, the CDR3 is TGCGCCAGCACCCAACCTACGGACAGCCAAGCCAAAAACATTCAGTACTTC. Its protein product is CASTQPTDSQAKNIQYF.